This T cell receptor beta chain was sequenced in a study of T-cell memory formation after mild COVID-19. Study background: There were largely donor-specific TCR clusters.

This clonotype has only a few counts. As yet, its antigen is unknown. Germline V gene sequence: CDR1 SGHRS, CDR2 YFSETQ. The CDR3 sequence is 14 residues long. The V end lost 4 bases, the J end lost 6 bases, and 16 bases lay between the germline ends. TCRalpha and TCRbeta libraries used 5'RACE with constant-segment primers and UMIs. TCRdb passed the 5' RACE reads through MiXCR, listing each CDR3 protein once. The table includes about 560,000 distinct CDR3 sequences, about 20% detected once. Notes on the study in general: A balance of CD4 and CD8 characterized clones contracting day 15 to 85, whereas later expanders leaned CD4+.

The TCR comes from an adult woman who had mild COVID-19 (a few samples of this study predate the infection). Cell type and time point are not known. The chain uses TRBV5-1 and TRBJ2-5; no definite D call. The specimen sequenced was PBMCs or a T cell subset sorted from them (not recorded which). The CDR3: CASSPQASSQTQYF. The CDR3 bases are TGCGCCAGCAGCCCCCAGGCAAGTTCACAGACCCAGTACTTC.